This T cell receptor beta chain was captured in a study of T cell responses to AZD1222 COVID-19 vaccine. Overall study results and limits: Females outnumbered males among donors, who were mostly white British; clonal diversity was possibly underestimated.

Trimming left V 8 bases short and J 3 bases short, with 11 bases between. The germline V gene encodes CDR1 MNHEY and CDR2 SVGAGI. This CDR3 is 14 amino acids long. Concerning this clone: Its antigen is undetermined.

The protocol was immunoSEQ multiplex PCR, while the TCRdb copy is restricted to in-frame clones and leaves out a portion. This table holds about 160,000 clones, around 90% found once. The rearrangement joins TRBV6-5 to TRBJ1-6, with TRBD1 as a possible D gene (6 bases). This clonotype was obtained from an adult in good health. The sample in question was peripheral blood, obtained on day 0 of AZD1222 vaccination. The CDR3 sequence: CASLRRGYNSPLHF. The DNA of the CDR3 is TGTGCCAGCCTCCGCAGGGGCTATAATTCACCCCTCCACTTT.